One sample yielded the 20 T cell receptor beta chains listed below, sequenced in a study of T-cell memory formation after mild COVID-19. Using its own MiXCR run on the 5' RACE reads, TCRdb lists one record per CDR3 protein. The sample has a few hundred thousand distinct CDR3 sequences, 20% to 25% seen once. Sequenced: PBMCs or a T cell subset sorted from them (not recorded which). These receptors were obtained from an adult woman who had mild COVID-19 (a few samples of this study predate the infection). Cell type and time point are not known.

The chain uses TRBV5-1 and TRBJ2-7; 8 bases map to TRBD2. CDR3 length: 14 residues. Germline assignment: CDR1 SGHRS and CDR2 YFSETQ. V trimming: 1 base; J trimming: 4 bases; junction bases outside the gene matches: 4. The CDR3 protein is CASSLSSGVYEQYF. Written as DNA, the CDR3 is TGCGCCAGCAGCTTGAGTAGCGGGGTTTACGAGCAGTACTTC.

The chain combines TRBV25-1 with TRBJ2-5; maybe TRBD2 (6 bases). V gave up 4 bases and J gave up 2 bases, with 11 bases separating them. This CDR3 region has 14 residues. The germline V gene encodes CDR1 MGHDK and CDR2 SYGVNS. CDR3 nucleotides: TGTGCCAGCAGTGTGACGGGGGTACAAGAGACCCAGTACTTC. It is translated as CASSVTGVQETQYF.

This clonotype was observed a few times. V gene TRBV4-1 combines with J gene TRBJ1-1; D unresolved. From germline, CDR1 is MGHRA and CDR2 YSYEKL. V was trimmed by 0 bases and J by 4 bases, leaving 9 bases between them. CDR3 length: 14 amino acids. The CDR3 sequence is CASSQEWIGTEAFF. CDR3 coding DNA: TGCGCCAGCAGCCAAGAGTGGATTGGCACTGAAGCTTTCTTT.

The chain uses TRBV18 and TRBJ1-2; D gene uncertain. Deletions cut 4 bases from V and 1 base from J, with 16 bases between. Per the germline V gene, CDR1 is KGHSH and CDR2 is LQKENI. CDR3 length: 16 residues. The CDR3 DNA reads TGTGCCAGCTCACGAGCGGCAGCAGACCTTAACTATGGCTACACCTTC. Amino acid sequence: CASSRAAADLNYGYTF.

This clonotype was counted a few times. This chain joins TRBV5-4 and TRBJ2-7; 7 bases are a match to TRBD2. V gave up 4 bases and J gave up 7 bases; unmatched junction bases: 8. The CDR3 covers 13 residues. The germline CDR1 and CDR2 sequences are SGHNT and YYREEE (reference sequence). The CDR3 region is CASSRDYSGEQYF. CDR3 bases: TGTGCCAGCAGCCGGGACTATTCGGGAGAGCAGTACTTC. Using reference TRBV5-4 and TRBJ2-7 for the parts outside the CDR3, the full variable domain is ETGVTQSPTHLIKTRGQQVTLRCSSQSGHNTVSWYQQALGQGPQFIFQYYREEENGRGNFPPRFSGLQFPNYSSELNVNALELDDSALYLCASSRDYSGEQYFGPGTRLTVT.

The chain uses TRBV6-2 or TRBV6-3 and TRBJ2-1; possibly TRBD2 for D (6 bases). Trimming cost V 7 bases and J 4 bases, with 11 bases left between them. The germline V gene encodes CDR1 MNHEY and CDR2 SVGEGT. This CDR3 is 13 amino acids long. The CDR3 loop reads CASTQAGYNEQFF. The CDR3 coding sequence is TGTGCCAGCACCCAGGCGGGGTACAATGAGCAGTTCTTC.

This clonotype has a handful of counts. V and J are TRBV29-1 and TRBJ2-3; D gene ambiguous. V lost 7 bases, J lost 2 bases, and 7 bases lay in between. The CDR3 is made up of 11 amino acids. Germline V gene lookup returns CDR1 SQVTM and CDR2 ANQGSEA. The DNA of the CDR3 is TGCAGCGCCTCCCTCACAGATACGCAGTATTTT. The encoded protein is CSASLTDTQYF.

In its sample, this clonotype was seen a few times. The CDR3 DNA reads as TGCAGCGTGGTAGGGGGGGCAACCGGGGAGCTGTTTTTT. Amino acids: CSVVGGATGELFF. The genes are TRBV29-1 and TRBJ2-2; weak D call: TRBD2 (7 bases). This CDR3 comprises 13 residues. Trimming took off 6 bases at V and 5 bases at J, with 13 bases between the two ends. Germline CDR1 reads SQVTM; CDR2 reads ANQGSEA.

The chain links TRBV7-6 to TRBJ2-7, with a tentative D call TRBD2 (6 bases). Trimming pared 6 bases from V and 0 bases from J, leaving 12 bases between. There are 14 residues in the CDR3. Germline-derived CDR1 and CDR2 are SGHVS and FNYEAQ. The chain's CDR3 is CASRQDGSSYEQYF. As DNA, the CDR3 is TGTGCCAGCAGGCAGGACGGGAGCTCCTACGAGCAGTACTTC.

The chain has TRBV20-1 and TRBJ2-5, with D possibly being TRBD2 (7 bases). Per the germline V gene, CDR1 is DFQATT and CDR2 is SNEGSKA (reference sequence). The CDR3 sequence is 13 residues long. Deletions cut 4 bases from V and 2 bases from J, with 11 bases between. Here the CDR3 reads CSATRGGQETQYF. DNA of the CDR3: TGCAGTGCTACGAGGGGGGGTCAAGAGACCCAGTACTTC.

The V call is TRBV29-1, the J call TRBJ2-7; TRBD1 might be the D (5 bases). V was shortened by 0 bases and J by 1 base, with 13 bases between the two germline ends. CDR1 and CDR2 (germline): SQVTM, ANQGSEA. The CDR3 covers 15 residues. The CDR3 here is CSVEDPGKSSYEQYF. CDR3 bases: TGCAGCGTTGAAGATCCAGGGAAGAGTTCCTACGAGCAGTACTTC.

This clonotype was counted only a few times. The chain has TRBV7-9 and TRBJ2-3; 10 bases are a match to TRBD2. This CDR3 spans 16 amino acids. Germline assignment: CDR1 SEHNR and CDR2 FQNEAQ (reference sequence). The ends lost 5 bases at V and 4 bases at J; junction bases unmatched: 9. The CDR3 loop reads CASSPPSGGGADTQYF. CDR3 coding DNA: TGTGCCAGCAGCCCCCCCAGCGGGGGGGGGGCAGATACGCAGTATTTT. The variable domain in full, with the rest retrieved from reference TRBV7-9 and TRBJ2-3, is DTGVSQNPRHKITKRGQNVTFRCDPISEHNRLYWYRQTLGQGPEFLTYFQNEAQLEKSRLLSDRFSAERPKGSFSTLEIQRTEQGDSAMYLCASSPPSGGGADTQYFGPGTRLTVL.

The chain uses TRBV27 and TRBJ2-2; a possible D gene is TRBD1 (6 bases). The germline V gene has CDR1 MNHEY and CDR2 SMNVEV (reference sequence). Trimming removed 2 bases from V and 3 bases from J, with 13 bases in between. CDR3 length: 16 residues. CDR3 DNA sequence: TGTGCCAGCAGTTTAACAGCAGGGGCCTACACCGGGGAGCTGTTTTTT. Translated: CASSLTAGAYTGELFF.

V and J are TRBV3-1 and TRBJ1-2; the D gene is possibly TRBD1 (5 bases). This CDR3 is built from 15 residues. The germline gives CDR1 LGHDT, CDR2 YNNKEL (reference sequence). V shed 2 bases and J shed 0 bases, with 10 bases lying between them. In DNA form, the CDR3 reads TGTGCCAGCAGCCAATTCCGGGGCCCTAACTATGGCTACACCTTC. It codes for CASSQFRGPNYGYTF.

The V gene is TRBV27, the J gene TRBJ2-6; D is undetermined. Trimming shortened V by 3 bases and J by 3 bases, and 3 bases separated the two germline ends. Looked up from germline, CDR1 is MNHEY and CDR2 is SMNVEV (reference sequence). The CDR3 length is 13 residues. CDR3 in DNA: TGTGCCAGCAGTTTTCTTGGGGCCAACGTCCTGACTTTC. Its protein is CASSFLGANVLTF.

This clonotype was found many times. The CDR3 spells CSARDVASSYNEQFF. CDR3 DNA sequence: TGCAGTGCTAGAGATGTAGCGAGCTCCTACAATGAGCAGTTCTTC. The chain couples TRBV20-1 to TRBJ2-1; a possible D gene is TRBD2 (5 bases). Trimming pared 0 bases from V and 0 bases from J, leaving 9 bases between. Germline values: CDR1 DFQATT, CDR2 SNEGSKA (reference sequence). The CDR3 is 15 residues long.

This clonotype was observed a handful of times. The chain has TRBV20-1 and TRBJ2-7; possible D gene TRBD2, 5 bases. Germline CDR1 is DFQATT and CDR2 is SNEGSKA (reference sequence). CDR3 size: 14 residues. The V end was cut by 4 bases, the J end by 0 bases, with 13 bases between. DNA for the CDR3: TGCAGTGCTAAGGCCGGGGAAAGCTCCTACGAGCAGTACTTC. As protein: CSAKAGESSYEQYF.

The J gene is TRBJ2-7, the V gene TRBV24-1, with D perhaps given as TRBD1 or TRBD2 (7 bases each). Trimming pared 9 bases from V and 0 bases from J, leaving 11 bases between. Germline V lookup: CDR1 KGHDR, CDR2 SFDVKD. The CDR3 length is 13 residues. CDR3 sequence (DNA): TGTGCCACCCAGGGGGACTACTCCTACGAGCAGTACTTC. It codes for CATQGDYSYEQYF.

The V and J genes are TRBV20-1 and TRBJ1-1; possible D gene TRBD1, 5 bases. Trimming removed 6 bases from V and 3 bases from J, with 17 bases in between. Germline lookup yields CDR1 DFQATT and CDR2 SNEGSKA (reference sequence). CDR3 length: 14 amino acids. The DNA of the CDR3 is TGCAGTGCCAGACCCCCCGCAGGGTACACTGAAGCTTTCTTT. Its protein is CSARPPAGYTEAFF.

The chain is built from TRBV11-2 and TRBJ2-1; D perhaps matches TRBD2 (5 bases). The germline CDR1 and CDR2 sequences are SGHAT and FQNNGV. The CDR3 is 12 residues long. V was shortened by 5 bases and J by 11 bases, with 13 bases between the two germline ends. The CDR3 sequence is CASSPRTGKQFF. The CDR3 nucleotides read TGTGCCAGCAGCCCCCGGACGGGAAAGCAGTTCTTC.